This TCR beta chain comes out of a study of T cells in Graves' hyperthyroidism and ophthalmopathy. This CDR3 is built from 13 residues. CDR1 and CDR2 (germline): KGHDR, SFDVKD. Trimming stripped 9 bases from V and 5 bases from J, with 15 bases between. TCR beta CDR3 regions were amplified from RNA. In the first-round RT-PCR of the TCR CDR3, the HTBI primer set was used. TCRdb independently ran MiXCR on the multiplex PCR reads; one entry per CDR3 protein. The sample includes a few hundred thousand distinct CDR3 sequences, about 14% seen only once; the top ten take less than 6%. This clonotype occurred many times.

The chain combines TRBV24-1 with TRBJ1-1; the D gene is possibly TRBD1 (6 bases). This receptor was identified in a woman under 40 with Graves' hyperthyroidism that later progressed to Graves' ophthalmopathy. The sequenced material came from blood. The CDR3 DNA is TGTGCCACCGGAACAGGGTTGAGGACTGAAGCTTTCTTT. It translates to CATGTGLRTEAFF.